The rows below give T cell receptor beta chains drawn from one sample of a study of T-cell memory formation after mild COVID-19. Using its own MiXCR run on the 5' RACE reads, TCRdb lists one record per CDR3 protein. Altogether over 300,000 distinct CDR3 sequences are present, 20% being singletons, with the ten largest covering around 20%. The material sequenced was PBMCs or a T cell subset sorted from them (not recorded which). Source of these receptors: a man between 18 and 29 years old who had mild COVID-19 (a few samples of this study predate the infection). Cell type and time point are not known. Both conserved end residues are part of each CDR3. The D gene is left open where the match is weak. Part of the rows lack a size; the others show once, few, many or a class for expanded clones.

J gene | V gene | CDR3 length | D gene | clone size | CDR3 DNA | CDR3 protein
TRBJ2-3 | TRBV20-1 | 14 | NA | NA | TGCAGTGCTAGGCCGGGGGAGTTGACAGATACGCAGTATTTT | CSARPGELTDTQYF
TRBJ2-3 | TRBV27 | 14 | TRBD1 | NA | TGTGCCAGCAGTGGACAGGGAACGACAGATACGCAGTATTTT | CASSGQGTTDTQYF
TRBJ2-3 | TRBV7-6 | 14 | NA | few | TGTGCCAGCACCCCAGGCCCTGGGGCAGATACGCAGTATTTT | CASTPGPGADTQYF
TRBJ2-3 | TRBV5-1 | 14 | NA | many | TGCGCCAGCAGCTTTGGGGCGGTCACAGATACGCAGTATTTT | CASSFGAVTDTQYF
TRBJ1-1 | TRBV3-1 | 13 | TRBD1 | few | TGTGCCAGCAGCCCGGGACAGTTCACTGAAGCTTTCTTT | CASSPGQFTEAFF
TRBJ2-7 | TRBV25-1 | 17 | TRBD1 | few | TGTGCCAGCAATGGGGGAGGACAGGGGCGGACGACCTACGAGCAGTACTTC | CASNGGGQGRTTYEQYF
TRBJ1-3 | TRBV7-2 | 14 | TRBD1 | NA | TGTGCCAGCAGCTTAGTGGGACAGGGGGCCGAGATATATTTT | CASSLVGQGAEIYF
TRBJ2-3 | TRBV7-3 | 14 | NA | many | TGTGCCAGCAGCTTCGGGCTTAGCACAGATACGCAGTATTTT | CASSFGLSTDTQYF
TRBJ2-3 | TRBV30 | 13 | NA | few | TGTGCCTGGAGTAGGGGATACACAGATACGCAGTATTTT | CAWSRGYTDTQYF
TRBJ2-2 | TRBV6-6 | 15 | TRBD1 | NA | TGTGCCAGCAGGGAGGACAGGGGAAAAGCCGGGGAGCTGTTTTTT | CASREDRGKAGELFF
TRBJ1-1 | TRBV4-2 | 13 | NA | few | TGTGCCAGCAGCCAAGATCACAACACTGAAGCTTTCTTT | CASSQDHNTEAFF
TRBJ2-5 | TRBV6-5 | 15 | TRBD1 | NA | TGTGCCAGCAGTTACAGTGGACAGGGGCGGGAGACCCAGTACTTC | CASSYSGQGRETQYF
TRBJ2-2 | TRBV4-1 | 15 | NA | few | TGCGCCAGCAGCCATTGGGGTACGAACACCGGGGAGCTGTTTTTT | CASSHWGTNTGELFF
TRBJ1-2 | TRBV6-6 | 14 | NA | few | TGTGCCAGCAGTCCACCCTCCGGAAACTATGGCTACACCTTC | CASSPPSGNYGYTF
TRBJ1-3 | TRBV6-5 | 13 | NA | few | TGTGCCAGCAGTCCAGAAGTTGGAAACACCATATATTTT | CASSPEVGNTIYF
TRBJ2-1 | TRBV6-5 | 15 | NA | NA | TGTGCCAGCATCCGTAGCGGGGAGGGGGCAAATGAGCAGTTCTTC | CASIRSGEGANEQFF
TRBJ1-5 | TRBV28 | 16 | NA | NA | TGTGCCAGCAATAAGGAGGGTGGGAAGTGGCATCAGCCCCAGCATTTT | CASNKEGGKWHQPQHF
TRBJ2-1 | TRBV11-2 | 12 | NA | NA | TGTGCCAGCAGCTTAGTACCCGGAAAGCAGTTCTTC | CASSLVPGKQFF
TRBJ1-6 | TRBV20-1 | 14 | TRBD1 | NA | TGCAGTGCTATCCCGACAGGGCTGGATTCACCCCTCCACTTT | CSAIPTGLDSPLHF
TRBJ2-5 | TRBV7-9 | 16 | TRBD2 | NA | TGTGCCAGCAGCTGGGGGACTAGCGGGAACCGCGAGACCCAGTACTTC | CASSWGTSGNRETQYF
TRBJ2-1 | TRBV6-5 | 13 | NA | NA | TGTGCCAGCAGTTACTCTGTGGGAGCAAGGTTGTTCTTC | CASSYSVGARLFF
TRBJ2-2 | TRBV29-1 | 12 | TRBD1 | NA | TGCAGCGTGGGACAGGGGACCGGGGAGCTGTTTTTT | CSVGQGTGELFF
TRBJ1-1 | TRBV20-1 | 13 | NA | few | TGCAGTGCTAGAGATCCCCGAGAGTTTGGGGCTTTCTTT | CSARDPREFGAFF
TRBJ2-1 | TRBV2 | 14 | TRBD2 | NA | TGTGCCAGCACCGGACTAGGGAGCCCCCAGGAGCAGTTCTTC | CASTGLGSPQEQFF
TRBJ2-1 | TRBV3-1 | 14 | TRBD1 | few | TGTGCCAGCAAAGCAGGGGGAGATCACAATGAGCAGTTCTTC | CASKAGGDHNEQFF
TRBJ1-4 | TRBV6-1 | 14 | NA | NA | TGTGCCAGCAGTGAAGGGGCGCCCGGTGAAAAACTGTTTTTT | CASSEGAPGEKLFF
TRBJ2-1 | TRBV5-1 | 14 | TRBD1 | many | TGCGCCAGCAGCAGGGACAGGGGATACAATGAGCAGTTCTTC | CASSRDRGYNEQFF
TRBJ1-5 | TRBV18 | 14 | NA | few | TGTGCCAGCTCCACGGTAGGGATCAATCAGCCCCAGCATTTT | CASSTVGINQPQHF
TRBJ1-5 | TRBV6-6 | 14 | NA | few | TGTGCCAGCAGTTACGTCCATAGCAATCAGCCCCAGCATTTT | CASSYVHSNQPQHF
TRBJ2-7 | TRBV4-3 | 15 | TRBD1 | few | TGCGCCAGCAGCCCCGGGACAGGGTATTCAGACGAGCAGTACTTC | CASSPGTGYSDEQYF
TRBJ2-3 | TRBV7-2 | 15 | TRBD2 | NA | TGTGCCAGCAGCTTAGTCGGGAGGGCAGGAGATACGCAGTATTTT | CASSLVGRAGDTQYF
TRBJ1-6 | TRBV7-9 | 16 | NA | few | TGTGCCAGCAGCGTACAACAGACGGGTGGAAATTCACCCCTCCACTTT | CASSVQQTGGNSPLHF
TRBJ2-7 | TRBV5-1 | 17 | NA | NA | TGCGCCAGCAGTTCCCAGGGAGGTCGTCAGGCGCACTACGAGCAGTACTTC | CASSSQGGRQAHYEQYF
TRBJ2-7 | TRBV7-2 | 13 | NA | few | TGTGCCAGCAGCTTAGCACTATTCCACGAGCAGTACTTC | CASSLALFHEQYF
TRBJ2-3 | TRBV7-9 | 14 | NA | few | TGTGCCAGCAGCCTGGGTCTCAACACAGATACGCAGTATTTT | CASSLGLNTDTQYF
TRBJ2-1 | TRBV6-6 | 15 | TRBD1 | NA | TGTGCCAGCAGCGGACAGGGGTTGTCCTACAATGAGCAGTTCTTC | CASSGQGLSYNEQFF
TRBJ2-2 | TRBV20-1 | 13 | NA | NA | TGCAGTGCTGAACAAGGGGGCACCGGGGAGCTGTTTTTT | CSAEQGGTGELFF
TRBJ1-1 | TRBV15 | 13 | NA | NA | TGTGCCACCAGCAGAGGTGGACGGCTTGAAGCTTTCTTT | CATSRGGRLEAFF
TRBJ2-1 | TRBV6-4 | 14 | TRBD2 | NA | TGTGCCAGCAGTGCTGGGGACTACTCGAATGAGCAGTTCTTC | CASSAGDYSNEQFF
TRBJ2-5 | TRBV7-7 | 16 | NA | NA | TGTGCCAGCAGCTCCGGGACCGGGAATGGGGGGGAGACCCAGTACTTC | CASSSGTGNGGETQYF
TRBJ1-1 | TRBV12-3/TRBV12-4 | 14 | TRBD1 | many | TGTGCCAGCAGCCCCACAGGGGGCATCACTGAAGCTTTCTTT | CASSPTGGITEAFF
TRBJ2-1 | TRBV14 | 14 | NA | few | TGTGCCAGCAGAGCGACAGACCCGTACAATGAGCAGTTCTTC | CASRATDPYNEQFF
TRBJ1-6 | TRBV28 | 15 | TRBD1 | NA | TGTGCCAGCGGACGACAGGGGGACTCGAGGTCACCCCTCCACTTT | CASGRQGDSRSPLHF
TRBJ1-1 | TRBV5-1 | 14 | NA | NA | TGCGCCAGCAGCGAGGGGTCTGGGGGCACTGAAGCTTTCTTT | CASSEGSGGTEAFF
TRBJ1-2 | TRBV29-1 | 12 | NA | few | TGCAGCGTTGCGTGGAGGGGATATGGCTACACCTTC | CSVAWRGYGYTF
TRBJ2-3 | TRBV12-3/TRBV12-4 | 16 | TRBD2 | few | TGTGCCAGCAGTGCGACTAGCGGGGGGGATCCAGATACGCAGTATTTT | CASSATSGGDPDTQYF
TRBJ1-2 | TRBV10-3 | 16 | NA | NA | TGTGCCATCAGTGAGTCGGGGCGACAGCCTAACTATGGCTACACCTTC | CAISESGRQPNYGYTF
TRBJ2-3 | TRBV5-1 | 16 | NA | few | TGCGCCAGCAGCTTGGGTCGGGGGCCAAACACAGATACGCAGTATTTT | CASSLGRGPNTDTQYF
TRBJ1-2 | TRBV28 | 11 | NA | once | TGTGCCAGCAAAGGAAACTATGGCTACACCTTC | CASKGNYGYTF
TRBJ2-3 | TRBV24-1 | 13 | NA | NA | TGTGCCACCAGTGATCAGGCAGTAGATACGCAGTATTTT | CATSDQAVDTQYF
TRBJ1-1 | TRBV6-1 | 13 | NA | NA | TGTGCCAGCAGTGATCGGAGGGGCGATGAAGCTTTCTTT | CASSDRRGDEAFF
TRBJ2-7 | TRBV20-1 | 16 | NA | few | TGCAGTGCTAGAGATGGCCAAGCGGGTCCGCTGGGGGAGCAGTACTTC | CSARDGQAGPLGEQYF
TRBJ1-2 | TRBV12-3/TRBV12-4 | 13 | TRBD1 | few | TGTGCCAGCAGTCCAGGGACAGGGTTTGGCTACACCTTC | CASSPGTGFGYTF
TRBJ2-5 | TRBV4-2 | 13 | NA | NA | TGTGCCAGCAGCCAGGGTCTAATAGAGACCCAGTACTTC | CASSQGLIETQYF
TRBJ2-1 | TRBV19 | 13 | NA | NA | TGTGCCAGTATTGACAGGTGGGGGGATGAGCAGTTCTTC | CASIDRWGDEQFF
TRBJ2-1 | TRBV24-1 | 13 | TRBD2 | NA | TGTGCCACCAGCTCGGGGGGGCTGAGGGAGCAGTTCTTC | CATSSGGLREQFF
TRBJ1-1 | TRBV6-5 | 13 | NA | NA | TGTGCCAGCACGGATCAGGGGAACACTGAAGCTTTCTTT | CASTDQGNTEAFF
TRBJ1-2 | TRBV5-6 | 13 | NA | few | TGTGCCAGCAGCAGAACGTGGCGGGATGGCTACACCTTC | CASSRTWRDGYTF
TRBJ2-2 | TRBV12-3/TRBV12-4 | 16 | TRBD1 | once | TGTGCCAGCAGTCCTCGACAGGGGTTACAAACCGGGGAGCTGTTTTTT | CASSPRQGLQTGELFF